This T cell receptor beta chain emerged from a study of T cells in Graves' hyperthyroidism and ophthalmopathy. Trimming cost V 6 bases and J 0 bases, with 12 bases left between them. The CDR3 is 15 amino acids. Germline lookup yields CDR1 SGHRS and CDR2 YFSETQ. TCR beta CDR3 regions were amplified from RNA. With the HTBI primer set, the TCR CDR3 went through a first round of RT-PCR. One entry per CDR3 protein, called by TCRdb with MiXCR from the multiplex PCR reads. This repertoire shows about 360,000 distinct CDR3 sequences, under 15% found once; its top ten account for 9.2%. The sample holds a few counts of this clonotype.

This TCR derives from a woman under 30 with Graves' hyperthyroidism. The specimen was blood. V gene TRBV5-1 combines with J gene TRBJ2-2; no firm D call. The CDR3 is CASTHSSSNTGELFF. The CDR3, as DNA: TGCGCCAGCACCCACAGTAGCTCGAACACCGGGGAGCTGTTTTTT.